Reported below is one T cell receptor beta chain. Its specificity is unknown. Combining a sample-barcoded 5' primer with a J-beta primer mix, a second PCR ran for roughly 7 to 12 cycles. A template-switch adaptor containing 12 random nucleotides labeled each cDNA molecule. Every sample gave at least 2.5 million paired-end reads containing CDR3. TCRdb analysed the 5' RACE reads with MiXCR anew, one entry per CDR3 protein. The sample consists of around 800,000 distinct CDR3 sequences, about 42% of them appearing once. This sample stems from a study of blood T cells in healthy people across ages. General study points: With age, beta diversity per million T cells declined roughly linearly, significantly by 40.

Caucasian individuals from Russia who were healthy and aged about 6 to 90 acted as donors. Sequencing was done on a sample of blood. The clonotype comes from a man older than 75 in good health.

The DNA of the CDR3 is TGTGCCAGCAGCCAAGATTATACTCAGCCCCAGCATTTT. Its translation: CASSQDYTQPQHF. The chain combines TRBV3-1 with TRBJ1-5; D not certain. Germline V gives CDR1 LGHDT, CDR2 YNNKEL (reference sequence). The CDR3 consists of 13 residues. Between the trimmed V and J ends, which lost 0 bases and 6 bases, there was a span of 6 bases.